The T cell receptor beta chain described here comes from a study of T cells expressing NK-cell markers. Study overall: HCMV serostatus: most of the eight sequenced donors positive, one negative.

TCRdb re-called the 5' RACE reads; one entry per CDR3 protein, DNA not given. The sample has some 600,000 distinct CDR3 sequences, and its top ten clones hold approximately 3.6%. Per the germline V gene, CDR1 is SGHAT and CDR2 is FQNNGV. The CDR3 runs to 12 residues. Sequenced: blood T cells: a sorted CD56 or NKG2C T cell subset, CD4+ or CD8+ T cells, or bulk PBMC T cells (not recorded which). The chain links TRBV11-2 to TRBJ2-3. The sequence was collected from a man aged 18 to 35 in good health. CDR3 sequence: CASSQGWYTQYF. Supplemented by reference TRBV11-2 and TRBJ2-3, the full variable domain reads EAGVAQSPRYKIIEKRQSVAFWCNPISGHATLYWYQQILGQGPKLLIQFQNNGVVDDSQLPKDRFSAERLKGVDSTLKIQPAKLEDSAVYLCASSQGWYTQYFGPGTRLTVL.